Below, 19 T cell receptor beta chains from the same sample are listed, as sequenced in a study of breast tumors, draining lymph nodes, adjacent tissues. Samples came from axillary lymph nodes draining the breast cancer. Each CDR3 protein gets one entry after TCRdb re-called the multiplex PCR reads with MiXCR. The sample contains around 100,000 distinct CDR3 sequences, roughly 20% of which appear only once. The sequencing input was axillary lymph node tissue. The origin of the receptors is a female donor with breast cancer. Some clones in this sample may be carry-over from other donors' samples.

This clonotype was seen many times. The chain combines TRBV19 with TRBJ2-1; 13 nucleotides align to TRBD2. The CDR3 has 13 residues. Germline V gene lookup returns CDR1 LNHDA and CDR2 SQIVND (reference sequence). The ends lost 5 bases at V and 9 bases at J; junction bases unmatched: 1. Here the CDR3 reads CASSWTSGSEQFF. CDR3 nucleotides: TGTGCCAGTAGTTGGACTAGCGGGAGTGAGCAGTTCTTC.

This clonotype was seen many times. The chain combines TRBV5-1 with TRBJ2-3; 8 positions match TRBD2. The ends lost 0 bases at V and 2 bases at J; junction bases unmatched: 14. The CDR3 runs 19 residues. CDR1 and CDR2 from the germline V gene are SGHRS and YFSETQ. CDR3 sequence (DNA): TGCGCCAGCAGCTTGGGTAACGCAAGACTAGCGAGCCACACAGATACGCAGTATTTT. Translation: CASSLGNARLASHTDTQYF. The complete variable domain, with remaining parts taken from reference TRBV5-1 and TRBJ2-3, reads KAGVTQTPRYLIKTRGQQVTLSCSPISGHRSVSWYQQTPGQGLQFLFEYFSETQRNKGNFPGRFSGRQFSNSRSEMNVSTLELGDSALYLCASSLGNARLASHTDTQYFGPGTRLTVL.

This clonotype came up many times. The J gene is TRBJ1-4, the V gene TRBV6-1, with D perhaps matching TRBD1 (6 bases). CDR1 and CDR2 (germline): MNHNS, SASEGT. The length of the CDR3 is 14 residues. The V gene lost 6 bases and the J gene lost 3 bases, with 11 bases spanning the gap. This CDR3 is CASRRTVSNEKLFF. The CDR3 DNA follows: TGTGCCAGCAGGAGGACAGTATCTAATGAAAAACTGTTTTTT.

In this sample, this clonotype turned up many times. The chain carries TRBV6-6 and TRBJ2-7, with 7 bases identical to TRBD1. Germline lookup yields CDR1 MNHNY and CDR2 SVGAGI (reference sequence). The J segment lost 3 bases and the V segment lost 5 bases, leaving 10 bases of the junction unmatched. This CDR3 comprises 15 residues. CDR3 in DNA: TGTGCCAGCAGTCCCACTAGGGGACAGAGCTACGAGCAGTACTTC. Translating it yields CASSPTRGQSYEQYF.

The sample holds a few counts of this clonotype. The chain links TRBV5-4 to TRBJ2-6; 7 nucleotides align to TRBD1. The junction had 8 bases not matched to a gene; V was cut back by 4 bases and J by 1 base. CDR1 and CDR2 from the germline V gene are SGHNT and YYREEE (reference sequence). CDR3 size: 17 residues. The chain's CDR3 is CASSTTGVWSGANVLTF. In DNA form, the CDR3 reads TGTGCCAGCAGCACAACAGGGGTATGGTCTGGGGCCAACGTCCTGACTTTC.

This clonotype showed up many times. This chain links TRBV7-2 with TRBJ2-2; TRBD1 is a possible D gene (5 bases). The CDR3 is 13 amino acids. V was cut by 5 bases and J by 7 bases, with 11 bases left in between. CDR1 and CDR2 from the germline V gene are SGHTA and FQGNSA. CDR3 in DNA: TGTGCCAGCAGCCCAGGGTTCGGCGGGGAGCTGTTTTTT. It translates to CASSPGFGGELFF.

This clonotype was detected many times. This chain uses TRBV6-1 with TRBJ2-1; perhaps TRBD1 as D (5 bases). V gave up 5 bases and J gave up 5 bases, with 7 bases separating them. CDR3 length: 12 amino acids. Germline CDR1 is MNHNS and CDR2 is SASEGT. The CDR3 reads CASSNRNNEQFF. CDR3 nucleotides: TGTGCCAGCAGTAACAGGAACAATGAGCAGTTCTTC.

This clonotype was recorded many times. The J gene is TRBJ1-2, the V gene TRBV12-3 or TRBV12-4; 7 bases align to TRBD1. CDR3 length: 15 residues. With 7 bases clipped from V and 8 bases from J, the junction kept 16 bases outside the gene matches. CDR3 protein: CASITGTAEIGGYTF. In DNA form, the CDR3 reads TGTGCCAGCATTACGGGGACAGCTGAGATCGGGGGCTACACCTTC.

The chain employs TRBV6-1 and TRBJ1-4; D gene unclear. V was pared by 6 bases and J by 6 bases, with 14 bases between. The CDR3 spans 14 residues. Germline V lookup: CDR1 MNHNS, CDR2 SASEGT. DNA for the CDR3: TGTGCCAGCAGCCGACTAGTAGGAGATGAAAAACTGTTTTTT. Its translation: CASSRLVGDEKLFF.

This clonotype was seen ten or more times. J is TRBJ2-3 and V is TRBV7-3; a weak D match, TRBD1 (7 bases). V dropped 5 bases and J dropped 7 bases, with 13 bases sitting between them. This CDR3 is 13 amino acids long. Germline V lookup: CDR1 SGHTA, CDR2 FQGTGA. The CDR3 region is CASSQGGLNTQYF. Here the CDR3 DNA reads TGTGCCAGCAGCCAGGGGGGACTCAATACGCAGTATTTT. Drawing the rest from reference TRBV7-3 and TRBJ2-3, the complete variable domain is GAGVSQTPSNKVTEKGKYVELRCDPISGHTALYWYRQSLGQGPEFLIYFQGTGAADDSGLPNDRFFAVRPEGSVSTLKIQRTERGDSAVYLCASSQGGLNTQYFGPGTRLTVL.

To note about this clonotype: This sequence may be a read error, since a much larger clone differs from it by one base. J is TRBJ1-2 and V is TRBV5-1; D not resolved. Germline CDR1 is SGHRS and CDR2 is YFSETQ. The CDR3 has 14 amino acids. Trimming removed 2 bases from V and 3 bases from J, with 11 bases in between. CDR3 protein: CASSLDSGDYGYTF. For the CDR3, the DNA is TGCGCCAGCAGCTTAGACTCCGGGGACTATGGCTACACCTTC.

This clonotype showed up many times. The chain uses TRBV15 and TRBJ2-7, with D hard to call. Trimming stripped 5 bases from V and 0 bases from J, with 11 bases between. The CDR3 length is 14 residues. Per germline, CDR1 LNHNV and CDR2 YYDKDF (reference sequence). DNA for the CDR3: TGTGCCACCAGCGACCGACATAGCTCCTACGAGCAGTACTTC. This gives the protein CATSDRHSSYEQYF.

This clonotype was counted at least ten times. This sequence joins TRBV6-5 and TRBJ2-2; D is tentatively TRBD1 or TRBD2 (5 bases each). Trimming removed 7 bases from V and 0 bases from J, with 12 bases in between. This CDR3 is 15 amino acids long. Germline V gene data show CDR1 as MNHEY and CDR2 as SVGAGI. CDR3 loop: CASTRDGSNTGELFF. CDR3 in DNA: TGTGCCAGCACTCGGGACGGATCGAACACCGGGGAGCTGTTTTTT.

The table lists this clonotype with many counts. The rearrangement uses TRBV10-3 and TRBJ2-7, with D perhaps matching TRBD1 or TRBD2 (6 bases each). Trimming stripped 8 bases from V and 2 bases from J, with 16 bases between. Germline V CDR1 and CDR2: ENHRY, SYGVKD. The CDR3 runs 14 residues. CDR3 in DNA: TGTGCCATCTGGGGCGGGACAAGCCCCTACGAGCAGTACTTC. Encoded protein: CAIWGGTSPYEQYF.

Ten or more counts support this clonotype. CDR3 DNA: TGTGCCAGCAGCGTAGCGGGGAACCGAGGAGATACGCAGTATTTT. It codes for CASSVAGNRGDTQYF. The gene calls are TRBV9 and TRBJ2-3; D is perhaps TRBD2 (5 bases). V shed 0 bases and J shed 5 bases, with 13 bases lying between them. Per the germline V gene, CDR1 is SGDLS and CDR2 is YYNGEE. CDR3 length equals 15 residues.

This clonotype came up a few times. The genes are TRBV7-6 and TRBJ1-1; D remains ambiguous. CDR1 SGHVS and CDR2 FNYEAQ come from the germline V gene. V gave up 1 base and J gave up 5 bases, with 8 bases separating them. The CDR3 contains 13 residues. The CDR3 loop is CASSLGQQTEAFF. CDR3 coding DNA: TGTGCCAGCAGCTTAGGCCAGCAAACTGAAGCTTTCTTT.

Many counts were recorded for this clonotype. The rearrangement links TRBV5-1 to TRBJ1-2, with a weak D call TRBD1 (5 bases). Trimming took off 6 bases at V and 5 bases at J, with 14 bases between the two ends. Germline V gene sequence: CDR1 SGHRS, CDR2 YFSETQ. The CDR3 is 13 residues long. CDR3 sequence (DNA): TGCGCCAGCACGCCCGGGGGTGGTTATGGCTACACCTTC. It encodes CASTPGGGYGYTF.

This clonotype has just a few counts. The chain is built from TRBV19 and TRBJ1-4, with D possibly matching TRBD1 (6 bases). This CDR3 contains 15 residues. CDR1 is LNHDA, CDR2 SQIVND, per germline (reference sequence). Trimming took 1 base from V and 4 from J, leaving 10 bases between them. The CDR3 DNA reads TGTGCCAGTAGTATAGTTGGACAGAATAATGAAAAACTGTTTTTT. Amino acid sequence: CASSIVGQNNEKLFF.

This sequence joins TRBV6-4 and TRBJ2-1; D unclear. Germline V gene data show CDR1 as MRHNA and CDR2 as SNTAGT. Trimming stripped 3 bases from V and 12 bases from J, with 12 bases between. The CDR3 consists of 12 residues. CDR3 amino acids: CASSDGRGGQFF. Written as DNA, the CDR3 is TGTGCCAGCAGTGATGGTCGAGGTGGGCAGTTCTTC.